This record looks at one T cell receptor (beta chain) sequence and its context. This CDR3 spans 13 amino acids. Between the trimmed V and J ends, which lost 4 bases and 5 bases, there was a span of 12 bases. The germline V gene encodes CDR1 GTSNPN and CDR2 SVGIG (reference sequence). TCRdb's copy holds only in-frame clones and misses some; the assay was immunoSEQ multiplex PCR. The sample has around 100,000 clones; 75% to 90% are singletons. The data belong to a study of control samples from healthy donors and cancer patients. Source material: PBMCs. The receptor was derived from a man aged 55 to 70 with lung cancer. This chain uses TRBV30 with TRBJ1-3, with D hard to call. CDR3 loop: CAWNPGTRNTIYF. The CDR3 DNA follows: TGTGCCTGGAATCCGGGTACAAGAAACACCATATATTTT.